This record covers a single T cell receptor beta chain. What it recognizes is unknown. The data are from a study of glioma-infiltrating T cells. Study details: Dexamethasone exposure before glioma surgery was limited to six or fewer days.

After removal of 3 bases from V and 5 bases from J, the junction contained 10 bases not matched to a gene. This CDR3 is 14 amino acids long. In germline, CDR1 is DFQATT, CDR2 SNEGSKA (reference sequence). Whole-study findings and limits: A blood CDR3 motif signature was depleted in highly divergent patients.

The iRepertoire nested amplicon-rescue multiplex PCR amplified TCR alpha and beta CDR3s from RNA. TCRdb processed the multiplex PCR reads anew with MiXCR; each CDR3 protein has one entry. The table has about 400,000 distinct CDR3 sequences, 35% to 45% seen once; the top ten hold approximately 12%. This TCR derives from a human donor with low-grade glioma or glioblastoma, undergoing nonglioma brain surgery, or in good health (not recorded which). The specimen was glioma tissue, nonneoplastic brain tissue, or PBMCs (not recorded which). This chain connects TRBV20-1 to TRBJ2-7; 7 positions match TRBD2. This CDR3 is CSASDVGLPNEQYF. CDR3 sequence (DNA): TGCAGTGCTAGCGATGTGGGACTACCGAACGAGCAGTACTTC.